Listed below are T cell receptor beta chains from one sample, sequenced in a study of shared clonotypes between healthy human individuals. Clones were read by immunoSEQ multiplex PCR, and TCRdb kept only the in-frame ones, dropping some. The data show about 450,000 clones, around 79% seen once. Sequencing was performed on PBMCs. These receptors all stem from a woman aged 40 to 49 in good health. Some clones in this sample may be carry-over from other donors' samples. Each CDR3 is given with its conserved first and last residue. The D gene is left open where the match is weak. Not every row has a clone size; where given, it reads once, few, many or a size class.

clone_size: -
v_call: TRBV11-2
j_call: TRBJ2-3
d_call: -
cdr3_nt: TGTGCCAGCAGCTTAGTAGGCTCCTACCTAGATACGCAGTATTTT
cdr3_aa: CASSLVGSYLDTQYF

clone_size: -
v_call: TRBV10-3
j_call: TRBJ2-1
d_call: TRBD2
cdr3_nt: TGTGCCATCCAGGCTAGCGGGAGTTATGAGCAGTTCTTC
cdr3_aa: CAIQASGSYEQFF

clone_size: -
v_call: TRBV6-1
j_call: TRBJ2-7
d_call: TRBD2
cdr3_nt: TGTGCCAGCAGCGGACTAGCGCTAGCCTACGAGCAGTACTTC
cdr3_aa: CASSGLALAYEQYF

clone_size: -
v_call: TRBV15
j_call: TRBJ1-1
d_call: TRBD1
cdr3_nt: TGTGCCACAGGGGGGACAGGGTCTATTATGAACACTGAAGCTTTCTTT
cdr3_aa: CATGGTGSIMNTEAFF

clone_size: -
v_call: TRBV5-5
j_call: TRBJ1-5
d_call: TRBD1
cdr3_nt: TGTGCCAGCAGCTCCTTGGACAGGGGGCGGGAAGAGCCCCAGCATTTT
cdr3_aa: CASSSLDRGREEPQHF

clone_size: -
v_call: TRBV7-8
j_call: TRBJ1-5
d_call: -
cdr3_nt: TGTGCCAGCAGCCCCACCAGGGGACTTAGCAATCAGCCCCAGCATTTT
cdr3_aa: CASSPTRGLSNQPQHF

clone_size: few
v_call: TRBV29-1
j_call: TRBJ1-2
d_call: -
cdr3_nt: TGCAGCGCGTACAGGCCTAACTATGGCTACACCTTC
cdr3_aa: CSAYRPNYGYTF

clone_size: -
v_call: TRBV30
j_call: TRBJ1-2
d_call: TRBD1
cdr3_nt: TGTGCCTGGAACCCAGGGGGCGGCTACACCTTC
cdr3_aa: CAWNPGGGYTF

clone_size: once
v_call: TRBV5-4
j_call: TRBJ1-2
d_call: -
cdr3_nt: TGTGCCTACAGGAGGGGGGGAGGCTACACCTTC
cdr3_aa: CAYRRGGGYTF

clone_size: -
v_call: TRBV9
j_call: TRBJ2-1
d_call: TRBD2
cdr3_nt: TGTGCCAGCAGCGTAGCAGGGACTACTTACAATGAGCAGTTCTTC
cdr3_aa: CASSVAGTTYNEQFF

clone_size: -
v_call: TRBV11-3
j_call: TRBJ2-5
d_call: -
cdr3_nt: TGTGCCAGCAGCTTAGGTGACAGGCCCCTGGCGACCCAGTACTTC
cdr3_aa: CASSLGDRPLATQYF

clone_size: -
v_call: TRBV7-2
j_call: TRBJ2-7
d_call: -
cdr3_nt: TGTGCCAGCAGCCGAGGGCGGCAGTACGAGCAGTACTTC
cdr3_aa: CASSRGRQYEQYF

clone_size: -
v_call: TRBV9
j_call: TRBJ1-5
d_call: -
cdr3_nt: TGTGCCAGCAGCGTAGCGGAAAGGTCCACCCAGCATTTT
cdr3_aa: CASSVAERSTQHF

clone_size: once
v_call: TRBV7-9
j_call: TRBJ2-1
d_call: -
cdr3_nt: TGTGCCAGCAGCTTTGGGGGAGAGGTGGTTGGGCAGTTCTTC
cdr3_aa: CASSFGGEVVGQFF

clone_size: -
v_call: TRBV5-1
j_call: TRBJ1-2
d_call: TRBD1
cdr3_nt: TGCGCCAGCAGCTGGACAGGGGGCGATTATGGCTACACCTTC
cdr3_aa: CASSWTGGDYGYTF

clone_size: -
v_call: TRBV11-2
j_call: TRBJ2-6
d_call: -
cdr3_nt: TGTGCCAGCAGCTCATGGGACACCGGGGCCAACGTCCTGACTTTC
cdr3_aa: CASSSWDTGANVLTF

clone_size: once
v_call: TRBV25-1
j_call: TRBJ2-3
d_call: -
cdr3_nt: TGTGCCAGCAGTGTCAGGGGTTTCCCAGATACGCAGTATTTT
cdr3_aa: CASSVRGFPDTQYF

clone_size: -
v_call: TRBV28
j_call: TRBJ1-2
d_call: -
cdr3_nt: TGTGCCAGCAGTCCGGGGGTCTATGGCTACACCTTC
cdr3_aa: CASSPGVYGYTF

clone_size: -
v_call: TRBV2
j_call: TRBJ1-2
d_call: TRBD1
cdr3_nt: TGTGCCAGCACCGCCGGACAGGGGGTTGGCTACACCTTC
cdr3_aa: CASTAGQGVGYTF

clone_size: -
v_call: TRBV15
j_call: TRBJ2-7
d_call: TRBD1
cdr3_nt: TGTGCCACCGGACAGGGGGCAGCTCCCTACGAGCAGTACTTC
cdr3_aa: CATGQGAAPYEQYF

clone_size: -
v_call: TRBV4-2
j_call: TRBJ2-3
d_call: TRBD2
cdr3_nt: TGTGCCAGCAGCCAACTAGCGGGAGGGCCAGATACGCAGTATTTT
cdr3_aa: CASSQLAGGPDTQYF

clone_size: -
v_call: TRBV5-1
j_call: TRBJ2-2
d_call: TRBD1
cdr3_nt: TGCGCCAGCAGCTCACAGGGGTGGACCGGGGAGCTGTTTTTT
cdr3_aa: CASSSQGWTGELFF

clone_size: once
v_call: TRBV30
j_call: TRBJ2-7
d_call: -
cdr3_nt: TGTGCCTGTCGGACCAGCTCCTACGAGCAGTACTTC
cdr3_aa: CACRTSSYEQYF

clone_size: -
v_call: TRBV19
j_call: TRBJ2-3
d_call: -
cdr3_nt: TGTGCCAGTAGTGCCCAGACAAGGGTGGGTACGCAGTATTTT
cdr3_aa: CASSAQTRVGTQYF